One sample yielded the 2 T cell receptor beta chains listed below, sequenced in a study of cytomegalovirus exposure and HLA in healthy donors. Vbeta (60) and Jbeta (13) primers were used in the PCR. TCRdb keeps only in-frame clones here, not all; method: immunoSEQ multiplex PCR. The data hold roughly 34,000 clones, with 84% observed a single time. The source material was PBMCs. The receptors were sampled from a young woman in good health and CMV-seronegative.

This chain connects TRBV25-1 to TRBJ1-1; 8 bases fit TRBD1. The CDR3 is 13 residues long. CDR1 and CDR2 (germline): MGHDK, SYGVNS. V lost 2 bases, J lost 10 bases, and 6 bases stayed unmatched. DNA of the CDR3: TGTGCCAGCAGTGAAAAGGGGACAGGTACAGCTTTCTTT. This sequence encodes CASSEKGTGTAFF.

Here the CDR3 DNA reads TGCGCCAGCAGCCCATCCTGGGACATCCAAGAGACCCAGTACTTC. Translating it yields CASSPSWDIQETQYF. The chain carries TRBV5-1 and TRBJ2-5; D perhaps matches TRBD1 (6 bases). The CDR3 loop spans 15 amino acids. V dropped 4 bases and J dropped 1 base, with 14 bases sitting between them. CDR1 and CDR2 (germline): SGHRS, YFSETQ.